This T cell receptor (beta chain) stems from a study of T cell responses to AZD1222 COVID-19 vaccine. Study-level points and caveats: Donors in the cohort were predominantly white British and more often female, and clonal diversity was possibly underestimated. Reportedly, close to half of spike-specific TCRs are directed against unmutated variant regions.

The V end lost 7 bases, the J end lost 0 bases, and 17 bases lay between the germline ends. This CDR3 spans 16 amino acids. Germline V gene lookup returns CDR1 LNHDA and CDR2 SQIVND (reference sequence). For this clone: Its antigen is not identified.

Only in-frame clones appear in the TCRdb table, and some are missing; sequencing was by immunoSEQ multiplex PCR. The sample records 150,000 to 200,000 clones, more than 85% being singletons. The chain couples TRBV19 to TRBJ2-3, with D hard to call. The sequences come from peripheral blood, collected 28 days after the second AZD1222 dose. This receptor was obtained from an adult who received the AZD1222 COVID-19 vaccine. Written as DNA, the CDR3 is TGTGCCAGTACTCGAGTTGGGATTCTTAGCACAGATACGCAGTATTTT. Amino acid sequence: CASTRVGILSTDTQYF.